One and the same sample provided the 21 T cell receptor beta chains below, sequenced in a study of shared clonotypes between healthy human individuals. Only CD45RO-negative cells positively selected for CCR7 counted as naive CD8 cells, so terminally differentiated effector memory CD45RA+ cells were excluded. Measured with immunoSEQ multiplex PCR; TCRdb has only the in-frame clones, and not every one. The sample has about 2 million clones, 85% to 95% seen once. The sample consisted of naive CD8+ T cells sorted from blood. The receptors were gathered from a young man in good health.

The V gene is TRBV9, the J gene TRBJ2-5, with TRBD1 identical over 7 bases. V gave up 0 bases and J gave up 0 bases; unmatched junction bases: 5. This CDR3 contains 16 residues. CDR1 SGDLS and CDR2 YYNGEE come from the germline V gene. The CDR3 reads CASSVGDSQYQETQYF. CDR3 DNA sequence: TGTGCCAGCAGCGTAGGGGACAGCCAGTACCAAGAGACCCAGTACTTC.

This clone was seen a handful of times. The chain is built from TRBV2 and TRBJ1-1; the D gene is possibly TRBD1 (5 bases). The CDR3 length is 14 residues. Trimming cost V 7 bases and J 1 base, with 13 bases left between them. Germline V gene lookup returns CDR1 SNHLY and CDR2 FYNNEI. CDR3 protein: CASTEQVPNTEAFF. Written as DNA, the CDR3 is TGTGCCAGCACCGAACAGGTCCCGAACACTGAAGCTTTCTTT.

The V and J genes are TRBV7-8 and TRBJ2-7; 10 bases align to TRBD2. V shed 3 bases and J 2 bases; nucleotides not matched to a gene: 7. The CDR3 length is 16 residues. CDR1 is SGHVS, CDR2 FQNEAQ, per germline. The CDR3 sequence: CASSFLAGVGAYEQYF. DNA of the CDR3: TGTGCCAGCAGCTTCCTAGCGGGAGTGGGGGCCTACGAGCAGTACTTC.

The genes are TRBV5-5 and TRBJ2-7, with TRBD2 identical over 8 bases. Germline assignment: CDR1 SGHKS and CDR2 YYEKEE (reference sequence). With V trimmed by 1 base and J by 6 bases, 6 bases remained unmatched. This CDR3 comprises 14 residues. The CDR3 sequence: CASSLPAGVSEQYF. The CDR3 DNA sequence: TGTGCCAGCAGCTTGCCAGCGGGAGTCTCCGAGCAGTACTTC.

This chain links TRBV27 with TRBJ2-2; D call uncertain. With 0 bases removed from V and 3 bases from J, the gap between germline ends came to 5 bases. The CDR3 is made up of 14 amino acids. Germline assignment: CDR1 MNHEY and CDR2 SMNVEV (reference sequence). In nucleotides, the CDR3 is TGTGCCAGCAGTTTATCCCCATACACCGGGGAGCTGTTTTTT. This translates into CASSLSPYTGELFF.

The chain recombines TRBV29-1 with TRBJ2-3, with D unresolved. Germline V gene sequence: CDR1 SQVTM, CDR2 ANQGSEA. The V and J ends lost 5 bases and 6 bases respectively, with 9 bases between them. The CDR3 is 11 residues long. In DNA form, the CDR3 reads TGCAGCGTTACACAGCTTGATACGCAGTATTTT. This gives the protein CSVTQLDTQYF.

The V gene is TRBV4-2, the J gene TRBJ2-7; D possibly corresponds to TRBD1 (6 bases). This CDR3 is 15 amino acids long. The germline V and J ends were trimmed by 0 bases and 2 bases, with 11 bases remaining between them. Germline V gene lookup returns CDR1 LGHNA and CDR2 YNFKEQ. The CDR3: CASSQELGATYEQYF. The CDR3 DNA reads as TGTGCCAGCAGCCAAGAACTGGGGGCGACCTACGAGCAGTACTTC.

This clone was detected only once. The V gene is TRBV4-3, the J gene TRBJ1-6; 10 bases agree with TRBD1. Germline-derived CDR1 and CDR2 are LGHNA and YSLEER. The CDR3 runs 18 residues. V shed 0 bases and J 8 bases; nucleotides not matched to a gene: 10. CDR3 sequence: CASSQDPLIGTGDSPLHF. For the CDR3, the DNA is TGCGCCAGCAGCCAAGATCCTTTAATCGGGACAGGGGATTCACCCCTCCACTTT.

The chain joins TRBV19 to TRBJ1-2; 8 nucleotides match TRBD1. Germline loops: CDR1 LNHDA, CDR2 SQIVND (reference sequence). J gave up 4 bases and V 6 bases, and 4 bases lay outside the gene matches. The CDR3 has 13 residues. CDR3 bases: TGTGCCAGTAGCGGACAGGGAGCCTATGGCTACACCTTC. Protein product: CASSGQGAYGYTF.

The chain is built from TRBV19 and TRBJ1-1; D is perhaps TRBD1 (5 bases). CDR1 is LNHDA, CDR2 SQIVND, per germline (reference sequence). The CDR3 totals 14 residues. Trimming cost V 3 bases and J 1 base, with 9 bases left between them. CDR3 DNA: TGTGCCAGTAGTATGGAACAGGCGAACACTGAAGCTTTCTTT. Its translation: CASSMEQANTEAFF.

Notes on this clone: Additional DNA sequences in this sample encode the identical CDR3. The chain employs TRBV4-1 and TRBJ2-1, with TRBD2 matching 8 bases. Germline loops: CDR1 MGHRA, CDR2 YSYEKL. The ends lost 2 bases at V and 3 bases at J; junction bases unmatched: 3. CDR3 length: 15 residues. The CDR3 nucleotides are TGCGCCAGCAGCCAAACGAGCGGGAGCTACAATGAGCAGTTCTTC. This encodes CASSQTSGSYNEQFF.

The chain employs TRBV6-1 and TRBJ2-7, with D perhaps TRBD1 or TRBD2 (5 bases each). Germline loops: CDR1 MNHNS, CDR2 SASEGT. CDR3 length equals 13 residues. With 7 bases removed from V and 2 bases from J, the gap between germline ends came to 12 bases. The CDR3 here is CASTGTETYEQYF. The CDR3 DNA reads as TGTGCCAGCACCGGGACGGAAACCTACGAGCAGTACTTC.

The chain recombines TRBV29-1 with TRBJ2-5; no firm D call. Germline CDR1 SQVTM, CDR2 ANQGSEA. Trimming took 1 base from V and 5 from J, leaving 20 bases between them. The CDR3 contains 16 residues. This CDR3 is CSVEVGEKFSMETQYF. Here the CDR3 DNA reads TGCAGCGTTGAAGTTGGAGAGAAATTTTCGATGGAGACCCAGTACTTC.

A note on this clone: The same CDR3 is also encoded by other DNA sequences in this sample. The chain links TRBV30 to TRBJ2-3, with TRBD2 matching 7 bases. The CDR3 is 14 amino acids. V dropped 2 bases and J dropped 0; count of bases not matched to a gene: 2. CDR1 GTSNPN and CDR2 SVGIG come from the germline V gene (reference sequence). The CDR3 nucleotides are TGTGCCTGGAGTCTTAGCGGGAGCACAGATACGCAGTATTTT. This codes for CAWSLSGSTDTQYF.

About this clone itself: Other DNA sequences in the same sample also yield this CDR3. The chain joins TRBV20-1 to TRBJ2-7; the D is unclear. The V end was cut by 3 bases, the J end by 0 bases, with 3 bases between. The CDR3 length is 11 residues. Germline CDR1 is DFQATT and CDR2 is SNEGSKA (reference sequence). As DNA, the CDR3 is TGCAGTGCTAGGAACTCCTACGAGCAGTACTTC. This gives the protein CSARNSYEQYF.

The V call is TRBV13, the J call TRBJ2-2; either TRBD1 or TRBD2 may fit D (6 bases each). Germline loops: CDR1 PRHDT, CDR2 FYEKMQ (reference sequence). V was trimmed by 2 bases and J by 4 bases, leaving 11 bases between them. The CDR3 contains 15 residues. The CDR3 coding sequence is TGTGCCAGCAGCTTACGGGGGCTGGGCACCGGGGAGCTGTTTTTT. Encoded protein: CASSLRGLGTGELFF.

About this clone: Within the sample, other DNA sequences also encode this same CDR3. The V call is TRBV7-2, the J call TRBJ1-1; no firm D call. The CDR3 length is 13 residues. Per the germline V gene, CDR1 is SGHTA and CDR2 is FQGNSA. The germline V and J ends were trimmed by 1 base and 1 base, with 4 bases remaining between them. The CDR3 loop reads CASSLGTNTEAFF. Written as DNA, the CDR3 is TGTGCCAGCAGCTTAGGTACGAACACTGAAGCTTTCTTT.

The J gene is TRBJ2-2, the V gene TRBV5-1; D not certain. Germline loops: CDR1 SGHRS, CDR2 YFSETQ. The CDR3 sequence is 13 residues long. Trimming left V 2 bases short and J 7 bases short, with 9 bases between. For the CDR3, the DNA is TGCGCCAGCAGCTTAATCGATCACGGGGAGCTGTTTTTT. Encoded protein: CASSLIDHGELFF.

The V call is TRBV9, the J call TRBJ2-7; TRBD2 matches at 13 bases. The germline CDR1 and CDR2 sequences are SGDLS and YYNGEE. This CDR3 spans 15 amino acids. Trimming cost V 3 bases and J 4 bases; bases outside gene matches: 4. CDR3 sequence reads: CASSEGTSGVYEQYF. The DNA of the CDR3 is TGTGCCAGCAGCGAAGGGACTAGCGGGGTTTACGAGCAGTACTTC.

The chain couples TRBV4-1 to TRBJ2-7; D is ambiguous. V was clipped by 0 bases and J by 6 bases, with 9 bases between them. CDR1 and CDR2 (germline): MGHRA, YSYEKL. CDR3 length: 13 amino acids. CDR3 sequence reads: CASSQDPTAEQYF. CDR3 bases: TGCGCCAGCAGCCAAGACCCCACAGCCGAGCAGTACTTC.

The chain combines TRBV7-9 with TRBJ2-4; the D is unclear. Deletions cut 2 bases from V and 6 bases from J, with 11 bases between. Germline CDR1 reads SEHNR; CDR2 reads FQNEAQ (reference sequence). This CDR3 has 14 amino acids. CDR3 in amino acids: CASSLKGRANIQYF. CDR3 in DNA: TGTGCCAGCAGCTTAAAGGGCAGAGCAAACATTCAGTACTTC.